The 25 T cell receptor beta chains given below trace back to one sample, sequenced in a study of OX40 agonist ivuxolimab in advanced cancers. Repertoires were generated with immunoSEQ multiplex PCR, while TCRdb's copy carries only in-frame clones and drops some. The sample has about 70,000 clones, about 88% seen once; the top ten hold under 15%. Specimen: CD4+ or CD8+ T cells sorted from blood, collected in a trial of the OX40 agonist ivuxolimab. The receptors were sampled from an adult with an advanced solid tumor such as melanoma, head and neck, liver or kidney cancer.

The gene calls are TRBV19 and TRBJ1-6; 7 bases match TRBD1. CDR3 length: 14 amino acids. V dropped 8 bases and J dropped 5; count of bases not matched to a gene: 6. Germline V gene lookup returns CDR1 LNHDA and CDR2 SQIVND (reference sequence). For the CDR3, the DNA is TGTGCCAGTTCGACAGGGAGCCATAATTCACCCCTCCACTTT. It specifies CASSTGSHNSPLHF.

This chain links TRBV18 with TRBJ1-5; D remains ambiguous. This CDR3 spans 17 amino acids. Germline V gives CDR1 KGHSH, CDR2 LQKENI. V was shortened by 3 bases and J by 0 bases, with 15 bases between the two germline ends. This chain's CDR3 is CASSPRSVGDSNQPQHF. The CDR3 nucleotides are TGTGCCAGCTCACCCCGCTCGGTAGGAGATAGCAATCAGCCCCAGCATTTT.

This clone appeared once. The J gene is TRBJ2-1, the V gene TRBV5-8, with 8 bases that match TRBD2. The CDR3 has 19 residues. Germline V lookup: CDR1 SGHTS, CDR2 YDEGEE. V lost 1 base, J lost 4 bases, and 16 bases stayed unmatched. CDR3 loop: CASSLWAPLASGHYNEQFF. CDR3 DNA sequence: TGTGCCAGCAGCTTGTGGGCCCCGTTGGCTAGCGGGCATTACAATGAGCAGTTCTTC.

This chain joins TRBV6-5 and TRBJ2-6; possible D gene TRBD2, 5 bases. Germline-derived CDR1 and CDR2 are MNHEY and SVGAGI. This CDR3 has 16 residues. V was cut by 0 bases and J by 2 bases, with 8 bases left in between. For the CDR3, the DNA is TGTGCCAGCAGTTACTCCTTCGGGGCTGGGGCCAACGTCCTGACTTTC. It specifies CASSYSFGAGANVLTF.

This clone has a handful of counts. The chain uses TRBV11-2 and TRBJ1-2, with 7 bases lining up with TRBD1. Germline V gives CDR1 SGHAT, CDR2 FQNNGV. J was trimmed by 4 bases and V by 4 bases; bases with no gene match: 6. The CDR3 is 14 residues long. The CDR3 coding sequence is TGTGCCAGCAGCTGGGGACAGCTTAGCTATGGCTACACCTTC. Protein: CASSWGQLSYGYTF. The full variable domain, completed using reference TRBV11-2 and TRBJ1-2, is EAGVAQSPRYKIIEKRQSVAFWCNPISGHATLYWYQQILGQGPKLLIQFQNNGVVDDSQLPKDRFSAERLKGVDSTLKIQPAKLEDSAVYLCASSWGQLSYGYTFGSGTRLTVV.

CDR3 amino acids: CASRTGIARMGNEQFF. For the CDR3, the DNA is TGTGCCAGCAGGACAGGGATAGCCCGGATGGGTAATGAGCAGTTCTTC. V gene TRBV2 combines with J gene TRBJ2-1; TRBD1 matches at 7 bases. From germline, CDR1 is SNHLY and CDR2 FYNNEI. CDR3 length: 16 amino acids. With 6 bases clipped from V and 7 bases from J, the junction kept 15 bases outside the gene matches.

This rearrangement joins TRBV30 to TRBJ2-5; D may correspond to TRBD1 or TRBD2 (5 bases each). Germline V gene sequence: CDR1 GTSNPN, CDR2 SVGIG (reference sequence). The CDR3 has 15 amino acids. V shed 0 bases and J shed 6 bases, with 17 bases lying between them. The chain's CDR3 is CAWSVDSAGRKTQYF. The CDR3 DNA follows: TGTGCCTGGAGTGTAGATTCGGCAGGGAGAAAGACCCAGTACTTC. Drawing the rest from reference TRBV30 and TRBJ2-5, the complete variable domain is SQTIHQWPATLVQPVGSPLSLECTVEGTSNPNLYWYRQAAGRGLQLLFYSVGIGQISSEVPQNLSASRPQDRQFILSSKKLLLSDSGFYLCAWSVDSAGRKTQYFGPGTRLLVL.

The chain has TRBV5-4 and TRBJ2-3, with D possibly TRBD2 on 5 matching bases. The CDR3 length is 12 residues. V lost 2 bases, J lost 5 bases, and 6 bases lay in between. The germline gives CDR1 SGHNT, CDR2 YYREEE (reference sequence). In DNA, the CDR3 is TGTGCCAGCAGCTTCGGGATAGATACGCAGTATTTT. Amino acids: CASSFGIDTQYF.

The J gene is TRBJ1-3, the V gene TRBV5-1; D is possibly TRBD1 (5 bases). The germline V gene encodes CDR1 SGHRS and CDR2 YFSETQ. This CDR3 region has 17 residues. Trimming left V 0 bases short and J 0 bases short, with 13 bases between. In DNA form, the CDR3 reads TGCGCCAGCAGCTTGGGACAGCCTTACCCCTCTGGAAACACCATATATTTT. Translated, it gives CASSLGQPYPSGNTIYF.

This clone was seen only once. The CDR3: CASSSSWDNEQFF. CDR3 coding DNA: TGCGCCAGCAGCTCTAGTTGGGACAATGAGCAGTTCTTC. The chain recombines TRBV5-1 with TRBJ2-1, with no clear D. The CDR3 spans 13 residues. Looked up from germline, CDR1 is SGHRS and CDR2 is YFSETQ. Trimming took off 3 bases at V and 5 bases at J, with 9 bases between the two ends.

This clone was seen a few times. The J gene is TRBJ2-7, the V gene TRBV5-6; D is ambiguous. Between the trimmed V and J ends, which lost 3 bases and 3 bases, there was a span of 25 bases. This CDR3 contains 18 residues. Germline V gene data show CDR1 as SGHDT and CDR2 as YYEEEE. The CDR3 loop is CASSSPGRFGDPSYEQYF. CDR3 nucleotide sequence: TGTGCCAGCAGCTCCCCTGGACGGTTCGGAGACCCTAGCTACGAGCAGTACTTC.

This clone was picked up one time. The chain has TRBV18 and TRBJ2-1; 11 bases fit TRBD2. V shed 3 bases and J 4 bases; nucleotides not matched to a gene: 11. Germline CDR1 is KGHSH and CDR2 is LQKENI. The CDR3 has 18 residues. The chain's CDR3 is CASSPFGLAGATYNEQFF. The DNA for the CDR3 is TGTGCCAGCTCACCCTTTGGACTAGCGGGTGCTACGTACAATGAGCAGTTCTTC.

The chain is built from TRBV28 and TRBJ2-4; 12 bases map to TRBD2. Germline loops: CDR1 MDHEN, CDR2 SYDVKM. The CDR3 is made up of 16 amino acids. Losses at the gene ends were 8 bases for V and 9 bases for J; bases not matched to a gene: 14. The CDR3 loop reads CASVPRERTSGTIQYF. Here the CDR3 DNA reads TGTGCCAGCGTCCCCCGCGAGAGGACTAGCGGGACCATTCAGTACTTC.

This chain connects TRBV19 to TRBJ2-3; perhaps TRBD1 as D (5 bases). Trimming left V 7 bases short and J 0 bases short, with 20 bases between. This CDR3 spans 17 amino acids. CDR1 is LNHDA and CDR2 is SQIVND in the germline V gene (reference sequence). CDR3 DNA: TGTGCCAGTAAGGACATAGTGCGTCAAACTAGCACAGATACGCAGTATTTT. As protein: CASKDIVRQTSTDTQYF.

This chain uses TRBV5-1 with TRBJ1-1; D remains ambiguous. CDR1 SGHRS and CDR2 YFSETQ come from the germline V gene. V was pared by 3 bases and J by 0 bases, with 15 bases between. The CDR3 is 16 residues long. CDR3 in amino acids: CASSSPHEGMNTEAFF. The CDR3 DNA reads TGCGCCAGCAGCTCCCCACATGAGGGTATGAACACTGAAGCTTTCTTT.

The chain uses TRBV9 and TRBJ2-1; 10 nucleotides line up with TRBD1. The CDR3 extends over 16 amino acids. V trimming: 4 bases; J trimming: 4 bases; junction bases outside the gene matches: 8. Germline CDR1 SGDLS, CDR2 YYNGEE. In DNA form, the CDR3 reads TGTGCCAGCAGCTCCGGGGTGGGACAGGGGTACAATGAGCAGTTCTTC. It codes for CASSSGVGQGYNEQFF.

The CDR3 is CASSEEGREQFF. CDR3 DNA sequence: TGTGCCAGCAGTGAAGAGGGCAGGGAGCAGTTCTTC. The rearrangement uses TRBV6-1 and TRBJ2-1; D is unclear. Germline lookup yields CDR1 MNHNS and CDR2 SASEGT. Trimming took off 1 base at V and 10 bases at J, with 8 bases between the two ends. The CDR3 runs 12 residues.

This chain joins TRBV5-1 and TRBJ1-5, with D possibly matching TRBD1 (6 bases). Germline values: CDR1 SGHRS, CDR2 YFSETQ. Trimming removed 5 bases at V and 9 bases at J, with 12 bases between. The CDR3 sequence is 12 residues long. The CDR3 loop reads CASRTGRLPQHF. CDR3 sequence (DNA): TGCGCCAGCAGAACAGGGAGGTTGCCCCAGCATTTT.

The V gene is TRBV13, the J gene TRBJ2-5; D is unclear. V lost 6 bases, J lost 3 bases, and 5 bases lay in between. CDR3 length equals 11 residues. Per germline, CDR1 PRHDT and CDR2 FYEKMQ (reference sequence). CDR3 nucleotide sequence: TGTGCCAGCAGTCGAAAAGAGACCCAGTACTTC. Translation gives CASSRKETQYF.

V gene TRBV28 combines with J gene TRBJ1-1; no reliable D call. There are 13 residues in the CDR3. V lost 7 bases and J lost 7, with 16 bases in between. Germline V gives CDR1 MDHEN, CDR2 SYDVKM. The CDR3 DNA sequence: TGTGCCAGCACCGATTTAGGGTCCCTTGAAGCTTTCTTT. Its protein is CASTDLGSLEAFF.

The chain links TRBV10-1 to TRBJ2-1, with 8 bases that match TRBD2. From germline, CDR1 is WNHNN and CDR2 SYGVQD (reference sequence). The CDR3 runs 16 residues. The trim removed 3 bases at V and 5 bases at J, leaving 9 bases unmatched. CDR3 sequence reads: CASSDGAGANHNEQFF. The DNA for the CDR3 is TGCGCCAGCAGTGATGGAGCGGGAGCCAACCACAATGAGCAGTTCTTC.

The chain has TRBV7-3 and TRBJ2-1; the D is unclear. Germline-derived CDR1 and CDR2 are SGHTA and FQGTGA. This CDR3 is 15 amino acids long. Trimming stripped 5 bases from V and 0 bases from J, with 11 bases between. CDR3 nucleotides: TGTGCCAGCAGCACGCACGTTGACTCCTACAATGAGCAGTTCTTC. It encodes CASSTHVDSYNEQFF.

The gene calls are TRBV5-1 and TRBJ2-7; either TRBD1 or TRBD2 may supply D (5 bases each). Germline CDR1 SGHRS, CDR2 YFSETQ. Trimming cost V 2 bases and J 3 bases, with 9 bases left between them. This CDR3 region has 13 residues. In DNA, the CDR3 is TGCGCCAGCAGCTTCGGGACGAACTACGAGCAGTACTTC. Translating gives CASSFGTNYEQYF.

The table lists this clone with a count of one. This rearrangement joins TRBV5-1 to TRBJ2-1, with D unclear. V dropped 4 bases and J dropped 3 bases, with 8 bases sitting between them. Germline loops: CDR1 SGHRS, CDR2 YFSETQ. The CDR3 totals 13 residues. CDR3 sequence reads: CASSLSDYNEQFF. As DNA, the CDR3 is TGCGCCAGCAGCCTTTCTGACTACAATGAGCAGTTCTTC.

The chain links TRBV13 to TRBJ2-5; TRBD1 matches at 7 bases. Gene TRBJ2-7 matches the end of the DNA better, so the J call may be wrong. Looked up from germline, CDR1 is PRHDT and CDR2 is FYEKMQ (reference sequence). The CDR3 length is 13 residues. Written as DNA, the CDR3 is TGTGCCAGCAGCTCCGACAGGGTGTACGAGCAGTACTTC. It specifies CASSSDRVYEQYF.